This T cell receptor beta chain was sequenced in a study of early T cells in non-severe SARS-CoV-2 infection. In the study overall: The sequenced material was bulk RNA from unsorted whole blood, and its chains were unpaired.

This clonotype was counted many times. Attachment of unique molecular identifiers was made to individual cDNA molecules. TCRdb re-called the 5' RACE reads with MiXCR, one entry per CDR3 protein. The table shows about 28,000 distinct CDR3 sequences, with approximately 6.6% occurring only once. The CDR3 is made up of 12 amino acids. Trimming pared 0 bases from V and 5 bases from J, leaving 6 bases between. Looked up from germline, CDR1 is SGHRS and CDR2 is YFSETQ. The V and J genes are TRBV5-1 and TRBJ2-7; D call uncertain. This receptor was taken from an adult who was a healthcare worker with PCR-confirmed SARS-CoV-2 infection or an uninfected control (not recorded which). Specimen: whole blood, collected at baseline. The CDR3 coding sequence is TGCGCCAGCAGCTTGGACCCTGACGAGCAGTACTTC. Amino acid sequence: CASSLDPDEQYF. Combining the CDR3 with reference TRBV5-1 and TRBJ2-7 gives the whole variable domain KAGVTQTPRYLIKTRGQQVTLSCSPISGHRSVSWYQQTPGQGLQFLFEYFSETQRNKGNFPGRFSGRQFSNSRSEMNVSTLELGDSALYLCASSLDPDEQYFGPGTRLTVT.